This T cell receptor beta chain was obtained from a study of patients and donors after allogeneic stem cell transplantation (TCRdb year 2020). The library came from RT-PCR. The instrument given in TCRdb is NextSeq 550. TCRdb passed the public sequencing reads through fastp at Q25 and MiXCR, retaining productive beta sequences. Duplicate CDR3 protein sequences are folded into a single record with the most common DNA and genes. The sample profile shows a few hundred thousand distinct CDR3 sequences; around two fifths of them were found once. Of the sample, 11% falls within the top ten clones. For this clonotype: Its antigen specificity is not known. Base qualities are not recorded, but no much larger clone differs from it by a single base.

Sequences SGHRS (CDR1) and YFSETQ (CDR2) are obtained from the germline V gene. Trimming at the junction amounts to 6 bases on V and 4 bases on J, and the germline ends lie 14 bases apart. The CDR3 sequence holds 15 residues, the cysteine and phenylalanine included. Kept here is only the CDR3 DNA, which spans 45 bases and is read in frame from base 1. The source material was blood, either unsorted or a sorted T cell fraction (not recorded which). The sequence derives from a human donor who was either an allogeneic HSCT recipient or a stem cell or donor lymphocyte infusion donor (not recorded which). It is not recorded whose cells these are; they may come from a transplant donor. This sequence uses TRBV5-1 and TRBJ2-6; matching of 6 bases hints at TRBD1 as the D gene. This receptor carries the CDR3 CASTYRVSGANVLTF. At the DNA level, the sequence is TGCGCCAGCACATACAGGGTATCCGGGGCCAACGTCCTGACTTTC.